The 9 T cell receptor beta chains in this list originate from one sample, sequenced in a study of cytomegalovirus exposure and HLA in healthy donors. The assay was immunoSEQ multiplex PCR, and TCRdb's table has in-frame clones only and misses some. The data show 120,000 to 150,000 clones, less than 90% seen once. The sequenced sample was PBMCs. The source is a man aged 18 to 35 in good health and CMV-seronegative.

The V gene is TRBV7-2, the J gene TRBJ2-1, with D possibly being TRBD1 (5 bases). Germline V gives CDR1 SGHTA, CDR2 FQGNSA. CDR3 length: 13 residues. V lost 5 bases, J lost 10 bases, and 15 bases lay in between. The CDR3 spells CASSIGAGLEQFF. The CDR3 DNA reads TGTGCCAGCAGCATAGGGGCAGGGCTCGAGCAGTTCTTC.

The CDR3 DNA sequence: TGCGCCAGCAGCCAACAGTGGACAGCCCTTGAGACCCAGTACTTC. Translated: CASSQQWTALETQYF. The J gene is TRBJ2-5, the V gene TRBV4-1, with a weak D call TRBD1 (6 bases). Germline V gene lookup returns CDR1 MGHRA and CDR2 YSYEKL. V shed 2 bases and J shed 5 bases, with 15 bases lying between them. The CDR3 length is 15 residues.

This rearrangement joins TRBV27 to TRBJ2-7, with 9 bases lining up with TRBD1. The germline gives CDR1 MNHEY, CDR2 SMNVEV (reference sequence). Unmatched junction bases numbered 11, after V lost 5 bases and J lost 6 bases. This CDR3 comprises 15 residues. The CDR3 reads CASSAPWDRESEQYF. The CDR3 DNA is TGTGCCAGCAGTGCTCCTTGGGACAGGGAGTCCGAGCAGTACTTC.

This chain uses TRBV4-3 with TRBJ1-1; D gene unclear. CDR1 is LGHNA, CDR2 YSLEER, per germline. There are 13 residues in the CDR3. Trimming took off 0 bases at V and 6 bases at J, with 8 bases between the two ends. The CDR3 here is CASSQDLRAEAFF. The CDR3 DNA reads TGCGCCAGCAGCCAAGATCTGCGGGCTGAAGCTTTCTTT.

The rearrangement joins TRBV4-3 to TRBJ1-4; D is perhaps TRBD1 (6 bases). This CDR3 is built from 17 residues. CDR1 and CDR2 from the germline V gene are LGHNA and YSLEER. V dropped 1 base and J dropped 7 bases, with 19 bases sitting between them. CDR3 amino acids: CASSQVNRVGGGEKLFF. The CDR3 DNA is TGCGCCAGCAGCCAAGTGAACAGGGTTGGCGGTGGTGAAAAACTGTTTTTT.

This rearrangement joins TRBV6-6 to TRBJ1-2; D not resolved. CDR1 and CDR2 (germline): MNHNY, SVGAGI (reference sequence). V lost 2 bases and J lost 0, with 13 bases in between. This CDR3 is built from 16 residues. The CDR3, as DNA: TGTGCCAGCAGTTACGCTTTCGGGAGAACTAACTATGGCTACACCTTC. Encoded protein: CASSYAFGRTNYGYTF.

CDR3 protein: CASSAQGIRTEAFF. The CDR3 nucleotides are TGTGCCAGCAGCGCACAGGGTATTCGCACTGAAGCTTTCTTT. V gene TRBV7-6 combines with J gene TRBJ1-1; D is possibly TRBD1 (6 bases). Trimming removed 5 bases at V and 4 bases at J, with 14 bases between. The CDR3 is 14 amino acids. The germline V gene encodes CDR1 SGHVS and CDR2 FNYEAQ.

This chain connects TRBV28 to TRBJ2-1; D is perhaps TRBD2 (5 bases). Germline V gene sequence: CDR1 MDHEN, CDR2 SYDVKM. The CDR3 runs to 15 residues. V was cut by 4 bases and J by 0 bases, with 10 bases left in between. CDR3: CASSSAVSSYNEQFF. In DNA form, the CDR3 reads TGTGCCAGCAGTTCAGCGGTGAGCTCCTACAATGAGCAGTTCTTC.

This clone was observed at least ten times. The chain is built from TRBV4-2 and TRBJ2-7; the D is unclear. The CDR3 loop spans 13 amino acids. CDR1 LGHNA and CDR2 YNFKEQ come from the germline V gene. Trimming stripped 3 bases from V and 1 base from J, with 7 bases between. The CDR3 DNA is TGTGCCAGCAGCCACCCGCTATCCTACGAGCAGTACTTC. Translated, it gives CASSHPLSYEQYF.